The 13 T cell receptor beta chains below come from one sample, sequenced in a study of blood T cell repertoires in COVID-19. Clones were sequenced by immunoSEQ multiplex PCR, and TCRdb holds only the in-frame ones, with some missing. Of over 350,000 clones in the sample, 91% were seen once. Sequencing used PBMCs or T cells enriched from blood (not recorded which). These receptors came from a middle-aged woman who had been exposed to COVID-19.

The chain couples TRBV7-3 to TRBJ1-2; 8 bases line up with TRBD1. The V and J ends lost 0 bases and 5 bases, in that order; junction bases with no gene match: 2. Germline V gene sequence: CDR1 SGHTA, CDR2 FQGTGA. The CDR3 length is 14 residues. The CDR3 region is CASSLTGTGYGYTF. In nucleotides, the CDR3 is TGTGCCAGCAGCTTAACCGGGACAGGTTATGGCTACACCTTC.

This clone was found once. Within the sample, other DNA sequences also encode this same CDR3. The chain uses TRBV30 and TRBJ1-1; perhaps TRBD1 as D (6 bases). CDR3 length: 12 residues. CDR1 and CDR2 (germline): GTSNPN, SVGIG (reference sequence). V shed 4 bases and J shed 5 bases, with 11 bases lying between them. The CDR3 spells CAWKGGRTEAFF. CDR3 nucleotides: TGTGCCTGGAAGGGGGGGAGGACTGAAGCTTTCTTT.

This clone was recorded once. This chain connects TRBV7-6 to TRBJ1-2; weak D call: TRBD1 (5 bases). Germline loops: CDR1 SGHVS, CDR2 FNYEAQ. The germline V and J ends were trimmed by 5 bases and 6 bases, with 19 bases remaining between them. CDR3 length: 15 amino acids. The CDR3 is CASSQGGGILDGYTF. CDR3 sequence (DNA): TGTGCCAGCAGCCAGGGCGGGGGGATCCTAGATGGCTACACCTTC. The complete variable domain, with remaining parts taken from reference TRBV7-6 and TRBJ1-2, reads GAGVSQSPRYKVTKRGQDVALRCDPISGHVSLYWYRQALGQGPEFLTYFNYEAQQDKSGLPNDRFSAERPEGSISTLTIQRTEQRDSAMYRCASSQGGGILDGYTFGSGTRLTVV.

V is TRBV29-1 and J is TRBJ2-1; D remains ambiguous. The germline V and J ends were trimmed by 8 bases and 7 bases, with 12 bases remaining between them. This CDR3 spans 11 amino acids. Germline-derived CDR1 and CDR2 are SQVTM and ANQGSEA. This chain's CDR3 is CSTSLVNEQFF. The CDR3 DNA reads TGCAGCACCTCATTAGTTAATGAGCAGTTCTTC.

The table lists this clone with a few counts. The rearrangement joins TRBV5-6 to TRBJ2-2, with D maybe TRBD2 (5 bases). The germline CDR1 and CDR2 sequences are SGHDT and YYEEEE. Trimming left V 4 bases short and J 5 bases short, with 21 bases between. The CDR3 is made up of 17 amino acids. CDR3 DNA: TGTGCCAGCAGCCCTGGACTCTCAACTAGGCAGACCGGGGAGCTGTTTTTT. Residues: CASSPGLSTRQTGELFF.

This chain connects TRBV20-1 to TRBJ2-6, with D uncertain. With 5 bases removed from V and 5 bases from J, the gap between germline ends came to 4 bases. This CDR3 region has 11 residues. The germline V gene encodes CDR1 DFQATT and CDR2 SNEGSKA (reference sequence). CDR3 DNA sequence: TGCAGTGCTTTATGGGCCAACGTCCTGACTTTC. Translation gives CSALWANVLTF.

CDR3 region: CASSVGRNYGYTF. For the CDR3, the DNA is TGTGCCAGCAGCGTAGGCCGGAACTATGGCTACACCTTC. The V and J genes are TRBV9 and TRBJ1-2; D is ambiguous. This CDR3 spans 13 amino acids. Looked up from germline, CDR1 is SGDLS and CDR2 is YYNGEE. The V end lost 0 bases, the J end lost 2 bases, and 5 bases lay between the germline ends. Using reference TRBV9 and TRBJ1-2 for the parts outside the CDR3, the full variable domain is DSGVTQTPKHLITATGQRVTLRCSPRSGDLSVYWYQQSLDQGLQFLIQYYNGEERAKGNILERFSAQQFPDLHSELNLSSLELGDSALYFCASSVGRNYGYTFGSGTRLTVV.

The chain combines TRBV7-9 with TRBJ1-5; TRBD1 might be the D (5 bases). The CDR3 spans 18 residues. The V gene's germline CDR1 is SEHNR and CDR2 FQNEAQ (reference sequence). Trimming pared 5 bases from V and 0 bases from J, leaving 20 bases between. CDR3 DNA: TGTGCCAGCAGCCCTATCGGCGGGGGGTCTTATAGCAATCAGCCCCAGCATTTT. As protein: CASSPIGGGSYSNQPQHF.

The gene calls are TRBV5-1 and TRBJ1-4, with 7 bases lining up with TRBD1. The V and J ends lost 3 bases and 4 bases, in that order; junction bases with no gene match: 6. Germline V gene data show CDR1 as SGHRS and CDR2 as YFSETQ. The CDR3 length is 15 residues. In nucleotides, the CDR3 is TGCGCCAGCAGCTATGGACAGGTGGTTAATGAAAAACTGTTTTTT. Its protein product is CASSYGQVVNEKLFF.

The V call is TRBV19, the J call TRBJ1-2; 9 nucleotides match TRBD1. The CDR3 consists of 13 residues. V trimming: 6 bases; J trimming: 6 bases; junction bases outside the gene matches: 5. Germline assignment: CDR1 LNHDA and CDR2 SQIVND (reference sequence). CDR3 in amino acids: CASRTRDRDGYTF. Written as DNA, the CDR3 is TGTGCCAGTAGAACCCGGGACAGGGATGGCTACACCTTC.

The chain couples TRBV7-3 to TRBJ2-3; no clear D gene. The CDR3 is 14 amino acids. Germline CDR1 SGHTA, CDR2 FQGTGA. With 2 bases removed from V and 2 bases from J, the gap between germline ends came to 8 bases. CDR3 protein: CASSLDSPTDTQYF. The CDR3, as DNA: TGTGCCAGCAGCTTAGATAGCCCCACAGATACGCAGTATTTT.

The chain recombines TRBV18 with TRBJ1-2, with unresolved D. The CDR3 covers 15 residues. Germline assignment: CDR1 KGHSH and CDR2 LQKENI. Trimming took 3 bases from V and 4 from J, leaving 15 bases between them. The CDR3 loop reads CASSPVREGSYGYTF. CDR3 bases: TGTGCCAGCTCACCCGTGAGGGAGGGAAGCTATGGCTACACCTTC.

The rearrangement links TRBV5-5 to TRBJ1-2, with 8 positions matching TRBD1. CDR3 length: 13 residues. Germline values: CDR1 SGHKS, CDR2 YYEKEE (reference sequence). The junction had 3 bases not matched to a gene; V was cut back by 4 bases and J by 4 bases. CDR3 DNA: TGTGCCAGCAGCCTGGGACAGGTCTATGGCTACACCTTC. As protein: CASSLGQVYGYTF.